The T cell receptor (beta chain) under discussion was sequenced for a study of shared clonotypes between healthy human individuals. The study's findings and limits: Between four donors, naive CD4 clonotypes were shared at a level of roughly 5.5%. Unshared clonotypes carried lower generation probabilities than those common to all four donors. Sampling covered blood only; tissue repertoires likely differ.

The assay was immunoSEQ multiplex PCR, and TCRdb's table has in-frame clones only and misses some. The table lists over a million clones, 75% to 80% of them singletons, with 0.6% to 0.7% in the top ten. For this clone: The antigen remains unidentified.

V lost 4 bases, J lost 5 bases, and 11 bases lay in between. CDR1 MDHEN and CDR2 SYDVKM come from the germline V gene. This CDR3 spans 13 amino acids. V and J are TRBV28 and TRBJ1-2; tentative D call: TRBD1 (5 bases). The sequence derives from a man younger than 30 in good health. Some clones in this sample may be carry-over from other donors' samples. The sequenced sample was memory CD4+ T cells from PBMCs. Subset: CD45RA-negative fraction. DNA for the CDR3: TGTGCCAGCAGTTCTCCACGGGGGTATGGCTACACCTTC. This codes for CASSSPRGYGYTF.